The 32 T cell receptor beta chains in this list originate from one sample, sequenced in a study of T cells after yellow fever vaccination. MiXCR, run by TCRdb on the 5' RACE reads, gives a single entry per CDR3 protein. The sample records around 550,000 distinct CDR3 sequences, less than 20% being singletons. Specimen: PBMCs, collected 15 days after the yellow fever booster vaccination. All receptors derive from a man aged 25 to 45 who received the YFV17D yellow fever vaccine.

There are a few counts of this clonotype. This chain links TRBV3-1 with TRBJ2-5, with D possibly being TRBD1 (5 bases). This CDR3 contains 14 residues. Trimming cost V 3 bases and J 5 bases, with 13 bases left between them. Germline CDR1 reads LGHDT; CDR2 reads YNNKEL (reference sequence). CDR3 DNA sequence: TGTGCCAGCAGCCACCGTGGCAGGGTGGAGACCCAGTACTTC. Amino acids: CASSHRGRVETQYF.

This clonotype was seen only a few times. The V gene is TRBV20-1, the J gene TRBJ2-5, with a possible D match to TRBD2 (5 bases). CDR3 length: 15 residues. Germline-derived CDR1 and CDR2 are DFQATT and SNEGSKA (reference sequence). Trimming removed 3 bases at V and 5 bases at J, with 19 bases between. CDR3 sequence: CSASQARGGRETQYF. CDR3 coding DNA: TGCAGTGCTAGCCAAGCTCGGGGTGGCAGGGAGACCCAGTACTTC.

The chain carries TRBV3-1 and TRBJ1-2; D not resolved. The CDR3 is 15 residues long. Trimming removed 0 bases at V and 4 bases at J, with 12 bases between. Germline CDR1 reads LGHDT; CDR2 reads YNNKEL (reference sequence). The CDR3: CASSQDRVKFYGYTF. In DNA, the CDR3 is TGTGCCAGCAGCCAAGATAGGGTAAAGTTCTATGGCTACACCTTC. The variable domain in full, with the rest retrieved from reference TRBV3-1 and TRBJ1-2, is DTAVSQTPKYLVTQMGNDKSIKCEQNLGHDTMYWYKQDSKKFLKIMFSYNNKELIINETVPNRFSPKSPDKAHLNLHINSLELGDSAVYFCASSQDRVKFYGYTFGSGTRLTVV.

This clonotype was seen only a few times. J is TRBJ2-7 and V is TRBV29-1; 8 nucleotides line up with TRBD1. J lost 11 bases, V lost 4 bases, and 16 bases had no gene match. Germline V gene sequence: CDR1 SQVTM, CDR2 ANQGSEA. The CDR3 loop spans 14 amino acids. The CDR3 loop is CSVALGQGGIGEYF. Written as DNA, the CDR3 is TGCAGCGTTGCCTTAGGACAGGGAGGTATCGGCGAGTACTTC.

The V and J genes are TRBV5-1 and TRBJ1-1; D ambiguous. V was cut by 0 bases and J by 0 bases, with 12 bases left in between. This CDR3 comprises 16 residues. Germline CDR1 SGHRS, CDR2 YFSETQ. Here the CDR3 DNA reads TGCGCCAGCAGCTTGGCCTCGCCAGGCATGAACACTGAAGCTTTCTTT. Translation: CASSLASPGMNTEAFF.

This clonotype has more than one count but fewer than ten. The rearrangement joins TRBV29-1 to TRBJ2-7; TRBD1 aligns across 8 bases. The V segment lost 7 bases and the J segment 1 base; nucleotides outside the gene matches: 6. Germline V gives CDR1 SQVTM, CDR2 ANQGSEA. CDR3 length equals 13 residues. CDR3 bases: TGCAGCGCCGGACAGGGTATGTCCTACGAGCAGTACTTC. Translation: CSAGQGMSYEQYF.

The gene calls are TRBV3-1 and TRBJ2-7, with 10 bases lining up with TRBD2. Germline-derived CDR1 and CDR2 are LGHDT and YNNKEL (reference sequence). The CDR3 covers 15 residues. Trimming at V came to 3 bases and at J to 3 bases, leaving 5 bases not matched to a gene. In DNA form, the CDR3 reads TGTGCCAGCAGCCATCAAGGACTAGCGGTCTACGAGCAGTACTTC. This encodes CASSHQGLAVYEQYF.

This clonotype was recorded at least ten times. The CDR3 DNA sequence: TGTGCCAGCAGCTTGGTAATAGCCGGAACAGATACGCAGTATTTT. Translated, it gives CASSLVIAGTDTQYF. The chain carries TRBV5-5 and TRBJ2-3, with no clear D. The ends were cut back, 0 bases at V and 3 bases at J, with 11 bases in the middle. The CDR3 extends over 15 amino acids. CDR1 is SGHKS, CDR2 YYEKEE, per germline (reference sequence).

In this sample, this clonotype turned up a few times. V is TRBV5-1 and J is TRBJ2-7; D ambiguous. The CDR3 consists of 15 residues. Looked up from germline, CDR1 is SGHRS and CDR2 is YFSETQ. The V end was cut by 2 bases, the J end by 2 bases, with 14 bases between. CDR3 in amino acids: CASSLGGDNAYEQYF. CDR3 in DNA: TGCGCCAGCAGCTTAGGTGGAGACAACGCCTACGAGCAGTACTTC.

The chain recombines TRBV7-3 with TRBJ2-3; possibly TRBD1 or TRBD2 for D (5 bases each). Trimming left V 3 bases short and J 3 bases short, with 10 bases between. CDR1 and CDR2 (germline): SGHTA, FQGTGA. The CDR3 is 14 residues long. The CDR3: CASSLRGLTDTQYF. CDR3 nucleotide sequence: TGTGCCAGCAGCTTGAGGGGTCTGACAGATACGCAGTATTTT.

The V call is TRBV9, the J call TRBJ2-5, with 8 bases identical to TRBD2. Germline values: CDR1 SGDLS, CDR2 YYNGEE. V trimming: 4 bases; J trimming: 4 bases; junction bases outside the gene matches: 9. The CDR3 totals 15 residues. CDR3 DNA: TGTGCCAGCAGCCCCCCCAGCGGGAGAGGAGAGACCCAGTACTTC. Its protein is CASSPPSGRGETQYF.

This clonotype was observed a few times. The CDR3 spells CASSYGGGELFF. DNA for the CDR3: TGTGCCAGCAGTTACGGTGGTGGGGAGCTGTTTTTT. V and J are TRBV6-5 and TRBJ2-2; D unclear. The V end was cut by 2 bases, the J end by 8 bases, with 6 bases between. This CDR3 contains 12 residues. Looked up from germline, CDR1 is MNHEY and CDR2 is SVGAGI.

This clonotype was counted between two and nine times. V gene TRBV7-9 combines with J gene TRBJ2-5; 7 nucleotides match TRBD2. Per the germline V gene, CDR1 is SEHNR and CDR2 is FQNEAQ (reference sequence). J lost 1 base, V lost 2 bases, and 7 bases had no gene match. CDR3 size: 16 residues. CDR3 DNA sequence: TGTGCCAGCAGCTTATCTGCGGGAGTCCCCCAAGAGACCCAGTACTTC. Its translation is CASSLSAGVPQETQYF.

Only a few counts were recorded for this clonotype. The chain links TRBV20-1 to TRBJ2-7; either TRBD1 or TRBD2 may fit D (5 bases each). Per germline, CDR1 DFQATT and CDR2 SNEGSKA (reference sequence). Trimming stripped 6 bases from V and 0 bases from J, with 15 bases between. The length of the CDR3 is 14 residues. The CDR3, as DNA: TGCAGTGCCCCTCGTCTGGGGGTCTCCTACGAGCAGTACTTC. This sequence encodes CSAPRLGVSYEQYF.

V and J are TRBV20-1 and TRBJ2-1; TRBD1 is a possible D gene (5 bases). Germline V gene data show CDR1 as DFQATT and CDR2 as SNEGSKA (reference sequence). V lost 0 bases and J 5 bases, leaving 17 bases between the germline ends. This CDR3 is 16 amino acids long. The DNA for the CDR3 is TGCAGTGCTAGAGAGCCGACAGCTATCGAAGACAATGAGCAGTTCTTC. Its translation is CSAREPTAIEDNEQFF.

J is TRBJ2-1 and V is TRBV5-1; 8 nucleotides agree with TRBD2. From germline, CDR1 is SGHRS and CDR2 YFSETQ. Trimming at V came to 0 bases and at J to 4 bases, leaving 3 bases not matched to a gene. This CDR3 is 15 amino acids long. The CDR3 nucleotides are TGCGCCAGCAGCTTGGCAGCGGGAGTGTACAATGAGCAGTTCTTC. Residues: CASSLAAGVYNEQFF.

The chain uses TRBV4-2 and TRBJ2-3; the match to TRBD2 covers 9 bases. Trimming took 3 bases from V and 0 from J; bases not matched to a gene: 7. CDR1 LGHNA and CDR2 YNFKEQ come from the germline V gene. CDR3 length: 17 amino acids. The CDR3 sequence: CASSHVLAGTSTDTQYF. In DNA, the CDR3 is TGTGCCAGCAGCCACGTCCTAGCGGGAACTAGCACAGATACGCAGTATTTT.

This clonotype has more than one count but fewer than ten. J is TRBJ2-7 and V is TRBV10-2, with D unclear. This CDR3 contains 17 residues. Germline V gene data show CDR1 as WSHSY and CDR2 as SAAADI. The V end lost 0 bases, the J end lost 2 bases, and 17 bases lay between the germline ends. The CDR3 reads CASSESSFGIKAYEQYF. In DNA, the CDR3 is TGCGCCAGCAGTGAGTCCAGTTTCGGTATTAAAGCCTACGAGCAGTACTTC.

This clonotype has at least ten counts. Here the CDR3 DNA reads TGCGCCAGCAGCTTTGGGGCAGGCGACGAGCAGTACTTC. Protein: CASSFGAGDEQYF. The V call is TRBV5-1, the J call TRBJ2-7; perhaps TRBD1 as D (5 bases). V was pared by 2 bases and J by 5 bases, with 11 bases between. This CDR3 region has 13 residues. Germline V lookup: CDR1 SGHRS, CDR2 YFSETQ.

The V gene is TRBV28, the J gene TRBJ2-1; D is unresolved. Per germline, CDR1 MDHEN and CDR2 SYDVKM. The CDR3 spans 12 residues. V was shortened by 5 bases and J by 12 bases, with 14 bases between the two germline ends. The CDR3 loop reads CASSPGLKGQFF. The CDR3 bases are TGTGCCAGCAGTCCGGGCCTCAAGGGGCAGTTCTTC.

The genes are TRBV6-2 or TRBV6-3 and TRBJ2-7; D assignment may be TRBD1 or TRBD2 (5 bases each). Germline loops: CDR1 MNHEY, CDR2 SVGEGT. Trimming took 6 bases from V and 7 from J, leaving 22 bases between them. This CDR3 is 15 amino acids long. DNA for the CDR3: TGTGCCAGCAGCTACACCCGGGACCAATCTGGGGAGCAGTACTTC. Translating gives CASSYTRDQSGEQYF.

This sequence joins TRBV14 and TRBJ2-7; D ambiguous. Germline CDR1 is SGHDN and CDR2 is FVKESK. The CDR3 totals 14 residues. V lost 0 bases to trimming and J lost 6 bases, with 12 bases between them. CDR3 residues: CASSQDYAFSEQYF. CDR3 sequence (DNA): TGTGCCAGCAGCCAAGATTACGCTTTTTCCGAGCAGTACTTC.

This chain links TRBV3-1 with TRBJ1-2; TRBD1 might be the D (6 bases). Germline V gene lookup returns CDR1 LGHDT and CDR2 YNNKEL (reference sequence). Trimming pared 6 bases from V and 3 bases from J, leaving 11 bases between. The CDR3 runs to 13 residues. The CDR3 protein is CASRKQGDYGYTF. The CDR3 bases are TGTGCCAGCAGGAAACAGGGAGACTATGGCTACACCTTC.

This sequence joins TRBV4-3 and TRBJ2-1; 7 nucleotides align to TRBD2. The V segment lost 1 base and the J segment 8 bases; nucleotides outside the gene matches: 8. Germline CDR1 and CDR2: LGHNA and YSLEER. This CDR3 has 15 residues. The CDR3 region is CASSQVLREQDEQFF. The CDR3, as DNA: TGCGCCAGCAGCCAAGTTTTGCGGGAGCAGGATGAGCAGTTCTTC.

The chain is built from TRBV19 and TRBJ2-1; 8 nucleotides align to TRBD2. This CDR3 has 15 residues. V gave up 1 base and J gave up 5 bases; unmatched junction bases: 4. Per germline, CDR1 LNHDA and CDR2 SQIVND (reference sequence). CDR3 sequence: CASSIVTGGDNEQFF. The CDR3 bases are TGTGCCAGTAGTATAGTTACGGGAGGGGACAATGAGCAGTTCTTC.

The V and J genes are TRBV7-2 and TRBJ2-1; TRBD1 might be the D (6 bases). This CDR3 is built from 15 residues. V dropped 7 bases and J dropped 9 bases, with 22 bases sitting between them. The germline CDR1 and CDR2 sequences are SGHTA and FQGNSA. The chain's CDR3 is CASTQGTSSSGEQFF. DNA for the CDR3: TGTGCCAGCACCCAAGGGACAAGTTCCTCCGGTGAGCAGTTCTTC. The full variable domain, in which reference TRBV7-2 and TRBJ2-1 provide the parts outside the CDR3, is GAGVSQSPSNKVTEKGKDVELRCDPISGHTALYWYRQSLGQGLEFLIYFQGNSAPDKSGLPSDRFSAERTGGSVSTLTIQRTQQEDSAVYLCASTQGTSSSGEQFFGPGTRLTVL.

This clonotype was counted at least ten times. V gene TRBV28 combines with J gene TRBJ2-7; 10 nucleotides align to TRBD2. The germline gives CDR1 MDHEN, CDR2 SYDVKM. V shed 4 bases, J shed 0 bases, and the junction held 3 bases outside the gene matches. The CDR3 is 15 residues long. The CDR3 bases are TGTGCCAGCAGTTCCCTAGCGGGAGTCTCCTACGAGCAGTACTTC. Its translation: CASSSLAGVSYEQYF.

As concerns this clonotype: At one of its ends the junction is not consistent with the germline gene, which may arise from a read error. The rearrangement joins TRBV7-7 to TRBJ2-3; maybe TRBD1 (5 bases). The CDR3 totals 16 residues. Germline loops: CDR1 SSHAT, CDR2 FNYEAQ (reference sequence). CDR3 loop: CASSLGAGKAADTQYF. The CDR3 DNA reads TGTGCTAGCAGCTTAGGGGCAGGGAAGGCGGCAGATACGCAGTATTTT.

This clonotype was counted a few times. The chain links TRBV12-3 or TRBV12-4 to TRBJ1-1, with D hard to call. Between the trimmed V and J ends, which lost 9 bases and 11 bases, there was a span of 16 bases. The CDR3 is 11 residues long. The chain's CDR3 is CASRGSTRAFF. The CDR3 DNA follows: TGTGCCAGTAGAGGGTCGACTCGGGCTTTCTTT.

The DNA for the CDR3 is TGTGCCAGCAGCTTGACCGGGAAAGCGGAAGCTTTCTTT. This translates into CASSLTGKAEAFF. The chain couples TRBV5-5 to TRBJ1-1; D unresolved. The germline gives CDR1 SGHKS, CDR2 YYEKEE (reference sequence). Trimming removed 1 base at V and 8 bases at J, with 12 bases between. The CDR3 is 13 residues long.

V is TRBV4-3 and J is TRBJ2-5; tentative D call: TRBD2 (6 bases). CDR3 size: 16 residues. Trimming removed 0 bases at V and 5 bases at J, with 16 bases between. Germline V gives CDR1 LGHNA, CDR2 YSLEER. CDR3 in DNA: TGCGCCAGCAGCCAAGAATCGAGCGGGCAGGGCGAGACCCAGTACTTC. It specifies CASSQESSGQGETQYF.

The table lists this clonotype with a few counts. This chain connects TRBV20-1 to TRBJ2-1, with 9 bases matching TRBD2. Germline CDR1 reads DFQATT; CDR2 reads SNEGSKA (reference sequence). The CDR3 contains 15 residues. After removal of 1 base from V and 5 bases from J, the junction contained 6 bases not matched to a gene. This CDR3 is CSARVVAGVHNEQFF. The CDR3 region has the DNA TGCAGTGCTAGAGTAGTAGCGGGAGTTCACAATGAGCAGTTCTTC.